This T cell receptor beta chain was sequenced during a study of CD8 T cells in ankylosing spondylitis. Points from the study as a whole: A motif in TCR beta, a set of about 8 highly homologous variants, appeared characteristic of ankylosing spondylitis blood. As for the disease-linked clones, they showed a CD8+ phenotype and occurred at relatively low frequencies in peripheral blood. Earlier reports found some motif variants in synovial fluid and blood in reactive arthritis.

For TCR beta, libraries came from quantitative 5'-RACE with molecular barcodes. TCRdb fed the 5' RACE reads into MiXCR, producing one record per CDR3 protein. The top ten clones hold 2.5% to 3.5% of a sample with under 150,000 distinct CDR3 sequences, roughly 15% of them seen once. The ends were cut back, 3 bases at V and 2 bases at J, with 28 bases in the middle. CDR3 length: 20 residues. Germline CDR1 GTSNPN, CDR2 SVGIG (reference sequence). As concerns this clonotype: The antigen is unknown.

Sequencing used blood, either unsorted or a sorted T cell fraction (not recorded which). The chain joins TRBV30 to TRBJ2-2; no firm D call. The TCR was taken from a female donor with ankylosing spondylitis or in good health (not recorded which). The CDR3 is CAWRSRNYRTLVINTGELFF. In DNA form, the CDR3 reads TGTGCCTGGAGGTCGAGAAACTACCGAACGTTGGTGATAAACACCGGGGAGCTGTTTTTT.